This passage covers 24 T cell receptor beta chains from one sample sequenced in a study of shared clonotypes between healthy human individuals. Here immunoSEQ multiplex PCR was the method, and the copy in TCRdb shows in-frame clones only, minus some. Counted here are roughly 2.5 million clones, about 92% occurring once; the ten biggest clones make up 0.14%. Material for sequencing was naive CD4+ T cells sorted from blood. Subset described: CD45RA+ positively selected. These receptors were taken from a man between 18 and 35 years old in good health.

This chain uses TRBV5-5 with TRBJ1-5; D is perhaps TRBD1 (6 bases). The V end was cut by 1 base, the J end by 4 bases, with 18 bases between. Per germline, CDR1 SGHKS and CDR2 YYEKEE (reference sequence). This CDR3 is built from 17 residues. CDR3 nucleotides: TGTGCCAGCAGCTTGATTCCCAGGGGAGGAGAGAATCAGCCCCAGCATTTT. Translating gives CASSLIPRGGENQPQHF. The full variable domain, rest sourced from reference TRBV5-5 and TRBJ1-5, is DAGVTQSPTHLIKTRGQQVTLRCSPISGHKSVSWYQQVLGQGPQFIFQYYEKEERGRGNFPDRFSARQFPNYSSELNVNALLLGDSALYLCASSLIPRGGENQPQHFGDGTRLSIL.

The CDR3 protein is CASRSGGYSEAYEQYF. Written as DNA, the CDR3 is TGTGCCAGCAGGTCCGGAGGTTATTCGGAGGCCTACGAGCAGTACTTC. The chain uses TRBV5-4 and TRBJ2-7, with D maybe TRBD2 (5 bases). Trimming left V 5 bases short and J 2 bases short, with 20 bases between. Germline V CDR1 and CDR2: SGHNT, YYREEE (reference sequence). The CDR3 contains 16 residues.

Only one count was recorded for this clone. Other DNA sequences of this sample code for an identical CDR3. The chain has TRBV7-2 and TRBJ2-5, with TRBD2 matching 7 bases. This CDR3 spans 15 amino acids. The junction had 10 bases not matched to a gene; V was cut back by 6 bases and J by 3 bases. Per the germline V gene, CDR1 is SGHTA and CDR2 is FQGNSA. CDR3 DNA: TGTGCCAGCAGTTCTAGTGGACTAGGAAAAGAGACCCAGTACTTC. Its protein product is CASSSSGLGKETQYF.

The chain couples TRBV5-1 to TRBJ2-5; no firm D call. Trimming cost V 0 bases and J 10 bases, with 19 bases left between them. Per germline, CDR1 SGHRS and CDR2 YFSETQ. CDR3 length: 15 residues. CDR3 nucleotides: TGCGCCAGCAGCTTGGAATTTAGGACCACGAAGGACCAGTACTTC. Protein sequence: CASSLEFRTTKDQYF.

The J gene is TRBJ1-4, the V gene TRBV30; no clear D. The CDR3 is 14 residues long. V was shortened by 4 bases and J by 3 bases, with 12 bases between the two germline ends. From germline, CDR1 is GTSNPN and CDR2 SVGIG (reference sequence). CDR3 coding DNA: TGTGCCTGGAAGAGGTCCCCGTCTAATGAAAAACTGTTTTTT. Translating it yields CAWKRSPSNEKLFF.

V is TRBV5-1 and J is TRBJ2-5; TRBD2 matches 7 bases. The CDR3 is made up of 15 amino acids. The junction had 10 bases not matched to a gene; V was cut back by 4 bases and J by 4 bases. CDR1 and CDR2 (germline): SGHRS, YFSETQ. In DNA form, the CDR3 reads TGCGCCAGCAGCCACGAACGGGCTAGCGGAGAGACCCAGTACTTC. This gives the protein CASSHERASGETQYF.

The genes are TRBV7-3 and TRBJ2-6; D possibly matches TRBD1 or TRBD2 (5 bases each). This CDR3 is 19 amino acids long. From germline, CDR1 is SGHTA and CDR2 FQGTGA. The V and J ends lost 3 bases and 0 bases respectively, with 18 bases between them. The CDR3 spells CASSFIGRDGRSGANVLTF. Here the CDR3 DNA reads TGTGCCAGCAGCTTCATAGGCCGGGACGGACGCTCTGGGGCCAACGTCCTGACTTTC.

The chain has TRBV5-1 and TRBJ2-1; 16 nucleotides match TRBD2. J lost 7 bases, V lost 4 bases, and 8 bases had no gene match. Germline V gene lookup returns CDR1 SGHRS and CDR2 YFSETQ. This CDR3 comprises 17 residues. CDR3 sequence: CASSLGTSGRGQNEQFF. CDR3 DNA sequence: TGCGCCAGCAGCCTCGGGACTAGCGGGAGGGGACAAAATGAGCAGTTCTTC.

This chain connects TRBV29-1 to TRBJ1-1, with D unresolved. The V gene's germline CDR1 is SQVTM and CDR2 ANQGSEA. V was pared by 5 bases and J by 1 base, with 8 bases between. This CDR3 comprises 12 residues. CDR3 region: CSVPDTNTEAFF. The CDR3 nucleotides read TGCAGCGTTCCCGACACGAACACTGAAGCTTTCTTT.

The V call is TRBV21-1, the J call TRBJ1-5; the table assigns TRBD1, which was not confirmed against the DNA. TRBV21-1 constitutes a pseudogene. This CDR3 is 16 amino acids long. The CDR3 spells CASSKRQGARSQPQHF. CDR3 nucleotides: TGTGCCAGCAGCAAGCGACAGGGGGCGCGAAGTCAGCCCCAGCATTTT.

This CDR3 is CASSKGTSGGWNEQFF. DNA of the CDR3: TGCGCCAGCAGCAAAGGGACTAGCGGGGGTTGGAATGAGCAGTTCTTC. V and J are TRBV5-1 and TRBJ2-1; TRBD2 matches 14 bases. CDR1 and CDR2 (germline): SGHRS, YFSETQ. With V trimmed by 4 bases and J by 7 bases, 7 bases remained unmatched. The CDR3 is made up of 16 amino acids.

This rearrangement joins TRBV7-2 to TRBJ1-4; D is unclear. Trimming stripped 5 bases from V and 4 bases from J, with 11 bases between. CDR1 is SGHTA, CDR2 FQGNSA, per germline. This CDR3 region has 14 residues. The CDR3 sequence: CASSDGSNNEKLFF. The DNA of the CDR3 is TGTGCCAGCAGCGATGGAAGTAATAATGAAAAACTGTTTTTT.

In the case of this clone: This specimen includes other DNA sequences encoding the same CDR3. The rearrangement joins TRBV6-6 to TRBJ1-2; D perhaps matches TRBD1 (5 bases). Germline V gene sequence: CDR1 MNHNY, CDR2 SVGAGI (reference sequence). Trimming left V 0 bases short and J 5 bases short, with 7 bases between. This CDR3 comprises 13 residues. The CDR3 DNA reads as TGTGCCAGCAGTTACTCACAGGATTATGGCTACACCTTC. It encodes CASSYSQDYGYTF.

CDR3 amino acids: CASKGQGADEQYF. The CDR3 DNA reads TGTGCCAGTAAGGGACAGGGGGCTGACGAGCAGTACTTC. The chain links TRBV19 to TRBJ2-7; 12 positions agree with TRBD1. The CDR3 sequence is 13 residues long. Trimming cost V 7 bases and J 5 bases; bases outside gene matches: 3. Germline V gene lookup returns CDR1 LNHDA and CDR2 SQIVND (reference sequence).

The chain links TRBV5-4 to TRBJ2-7; 11 bases fit TRBD1. The germline gives CDR1 SGHNT, CDR2 YYREEE (reference sequence). The CDR3 extends over 16 amino acids. The ends lost 1 base at V and 2 bases at J; junction bases unmatched: 5. The CDR3 DNA reads as TGTGCCAGCAGCTTGAAGGACAGGGGGCCCACCTACGAGCAGTACTTC. Translating it yields CASSLKDRGPTYEQYF.

V usage is TRBV5-6 and J usage is TRBJ1-6; TRBD1 agrees at 10 bases. Germline values: CDR1 SGHDT, CDR2 YYEEEE. The junction had 4 bases not matched to a gene; V was cut back by 4 bases and J by 9 bases. The CDR3 has 14 amino acids. The CDR3 sequence: CASSLGQGVSPLHF. CDR3 DNA sequence: TGTGCCAGCAGCCTAGGACAGGGGGTTTCACCCCTCCACTTT.

DNA for the CDR3: TGCGCCAGCAGTCCTCAAAGTGGGCTCGAGCAGTACTTC. Translation: CASSPQSGLEQYF. The gene calls are TRBV10-1 and TRBJ2-7, with no clear D. Germline V gene sequence: CDR1 WNHNN, CDR2 SYGVQD (reference sequence). With 5 bases removed from V and 6 bases from J, the gap between germline ends came to 14 bases. The CDR3 is 13 residues long.

As concerns this clone: The same CDR3 also results from other DNA sequences found in this sample. The rearrangement uses TRBV20-1 and TRBJ2-1; the D is unclear. CDR3 length: 10 residues. Trimming took 5 bases from V and 6 from J, leaving 5 bases between them. Germline assignment: CDR1 DFQATT and CDR2 SNEGSKA (reference sequence). CDR3 sequence: CSAHGNEQFF. DNA of the CDR3: TGCAGTGCTCACGGCAATGAGCAGTTCTTC.

The sample holds a few counts of this clone. V and J are TRBV5-4 and TRBJ1-4, with 10 bases identical to TRBD1. J lost 2 bases, V lost 4 bases, and 2 bases had no gene match. This CDR3 is 15 amino acids long. CDR1 and CDR2 from the germline V gene are SGHNT and YYREEE (reference sequence). CDR3 residues: CASSQGQGTNEKLFF. CDR3 nucleotide sequence: TGTGCCAGCAGCCAGGGACAGGGGACTAATGAAAAACTGTTTTTT. Based on the CDR3 plus reference TRBV5-4 and TRBJ1-4, the full variable domain is ETGVTQSPTHLIKTRGQQVTLRCSSQSGHNTVSWYQQALGQGPQFIFQYYREEENGRGNFPPRFSGLQFPNYSSELNVNALELDDSALYLCASSQGQGTNEKLFFGSGTQLSVL.

This clone was seen a single time. The chain has TRBV19 and TRBJ1-5; D remains ambiguous. Trimming took off 2 bases at V and 4 bases at J, with 6 bases between the two ends. From germline, CDR1 is LNHDA and CDR2 SQIVND (reference sequence). The CDR3 is 13 amino acids. The CDR3 here is CASSIRVNQPQHF. The CDR3 DNA reads as TGTGCCAGTAGTATAAGGGTGAATCAGCCCCAGCATTTT.

This clone was detected once. The chain is built from TRBV5-1 and TRBJ2-5; D possibly corresponds to TRBD2 (7 bases). Germline CDR1 reads SGHRS; CDR2 reads YFSETQ. V was pared by 4 bases and J by 5 bases, with 15 bases between. The CDR3 is 14 amino acids. DNA for the CDR3: TGCGCCAGCAGCGCGGGGGCCGTAGGGGAGACCCAGTACTTC. Amino acids: CASSAGAVGETQYF.

This clone was counted once. This CDR3 is also generated by other DNA sequences in the sample. This sequence joins TRBV5-4 and TRBJ2-7; D is perhaps TRBD1 (6 bases). Germline CDR1 reads SGHNT; CDR2 reads YYREEE (reference sequence). The length of the CDR3 is 13 residues. Trimming left V 0 bases short and J 4 bases short, with 8 bases between. DNA of the CDR3: TGTGCCAGCAGCTTGGTAGGGGGATACGAGCAGTACTTC. It specifies CASSLVGGYEQYF.

CDR3 in amino acids: CASSAARDRRTYEQYF. As DNA, the CDR3 is TGTGCCAGCAGTGCAGCGCGGGACCGGCGCACCTACGAGCAGTACTTC. The rearrangement joins TRBV2 to TRBJ2-7, with TRBD2 as a possible D gene (6 bases). The CDR3 is 16 amino acids. The germline V gene has CDR1 SNHLY and CDR2 FYNNEI. Trimming left V 4 bases short and J 2 bases short, with 18 bases between. The whole variable domain, remainder taken from reference TRBV2 and TRBJ2-7, is EPEVTQTPSHQVTQMGQEVILRCVPISNHLYFYWYRQILGQKVEFLVSFYNNEISEKSEIFDDQFSVERPDGSNFTLKIRSTKLEDSAMYFCASSAARDRRTYEQYFGPGTRLTVT.

J is TRBJ2-2 and V is TRBV6-1; D ambiguous. This CDR3 comprises 12 residues. Germline V gene lookup returns CDR1 MNHNS and CDR2 SASEGT. V dropped 7 bases and J dropped 5 bases, with 8 bases sitting between them. The CDR3: CASNSNTGELFF. The CDR3, as DNA: TGTGCCAGCAACAGTAATACCGGGGAGCTGTTTTTT.